The 13 T cell receptor beta chains presented below share a single source sample, sequenced in a study of T-cell memory formation after mild COVID-19. One entry per CDR3 protein, called by TCRdb with MiXCR from the 5' RACE reads. Seen here are roughly 240,000 distinct CDR3 sequences, 15% to 20% observed once, and the top ten hold roughly 23%. What was sequenced was PBMCs or a T cell subset sorted from them (not recorded which). The receptor source for this set is a man aged 18 to 30 who had mild COVID-19 (a few samples of this study predate the infection). Cell type and time point are not known.

This chain links TRBV24-1 with TRBJ2-1, with 9 bases identical to TRBD2. There are 17 residues in the CDR3. Looked up from germline, CDR1 is KGHDR and CDR2 is SFDVKD. V gave up 0 bases and J gave up 8 bases; unmatched junction bases: 10. CDR3 loop: CATSDLLAGGDWDEQFF. In DNA, the CDR3 is TGTGCCACCAGTGATTTGTTGGCGGGGGGGGATTGGGATGAGCAGTTCTTC.

The J gene is TRBJ1-5, the V gene TRBV24-1; D remains ambiguous. CDR3 length: 14 residues. The ends were cut back, 4 bases at V and 3 bases at J, with 9 bases in the middle. In germline, CDR1 is KGHDR, CDR2 SFDVKD. The CDR3: CATSDGDFNQPQHF. In nucleotides, the CDR3 is TGTGCCACCAGTGACGGGGATTTCAATCAGCCCCAGCATTTT.

J is TRBJ1-5 and V is TRBV5-1; D uncertain. The V gene's germline CDR1 is SGHRS and CDR2 YFSETQ. The CDR3 contains 16 residues. Trimming removed 0 bases from V and 0 bases from J, with 10 bases in between. This CDR3 is CASSLVGGYSNQPQHF. The CDR3 coding sequence is TGCGCCAGCAGCTTGGTTGGAGGTTATAGCAATCAGCCCCAGCATTTT.

This clonotype was detected a few times. The genes are TRBV24-1 and TRBJ2-3; D possibly corresponds to TRBD1 (6 bases). Looked up from germline, CDR1 is KGHDR and CDR2 is SFDVKD. The length of the CDR3 is 14 residues. The germline V and J ends were trimmed by 6 bases and 4 bases, with 13 bases remaining between them. The CDR3 sequence is CATSKTGVPDTQYF. The CDR3 DNA sequence: TGTGCCACCAGTAAGACAGGAGTCCCAGATACGCAGTATTTT.

The chain links TRBV29-1 to TRBJ1-5, with TRBD1 identical over 10 bases. CDR1 is SQVTM, CDR2 ANQGSEA, per germline. J lost 4 bases, V lost 4 bases, and 7 bases had no gene match. The CDR3 runs to 15 residues. This CDR3 reads CSVVVTGGGNQPQHF. DNA for the CDR3: TGCAGCGTTGTAGTGACAGGGGGCGGGAATCAGCCCCAGCATTTT.

This clonotype was detected once. This chain connects TRBV10-3 to TRBJ2-6; tentative D call: TRBD2 (5 bases). Germline V gene lookup returns CDR1 ENHRY and CDR2 SYGVKD. V was trimmed by 4 bases and J by 6 bases, leaving 16 bases between them. The CDR3 loop spans 16 amino acids. The CDR3 sequence is CAISASEDWEANVLTF. As DNA, the CDR3 is TGTGCCATCAGTGCTTCGGAGGACTGGGAGGCCAACGTCCTGACTTTC.

The chain joins TRBV12-3 or TRBV12-4 to TRBJ1-2; no firm D call. CDR3 length equals 13 residues. Trimming cost V 2 bases and J 4 bases, with 8 bases left between them. The CDR3 DNA reads as TGTGCCAGCAGTTTATTAGGAGTCTATGGCTACACCTTC. Protein product: CASSLLGVYGYTF.

Only a few counts were recorded for this clonotype. The chain carries TRBV12-3 or TRBV12-4 and TRBJ2-1; 10 positions match TRBD1. There are 14 residues in the CDR3. V was clipped by 6 bases and J by 10 bases; unmatched bases: 9. The CDR3: CASSSGTGAEEQFF. CDR3 in DNA: TGTGCCAGCAGCTCCGGGACAGGGGCAGAAGAGCAGTTCTTC.

The V call is TRBV12-3 or TRBV12-4, the J call TRBJ2-5, with 12 bases lining up with TRBD2. This CDR3 is 16 amino acids long. With 2 bases clipped from V and 8 bases from J, the junction kept 9 bases outside the gene matches. This chain's CDR3 is CASSLTGTSGSSTQYF. The DNA of the CDR3 is TGTGCCAGCAGTTTAACCGGGACTAGCGGGTCAAGTACCCAGTACTTC.

Only a few counts were recorded for this clonotype. The V gene is TRBV6-1, the J gene TRBJ1-2; D unclear. V was trimmed by 2 bases and J by 4 bases, leaving 8 bases between them. Germline loops: CDR1 MNHNS, CDR2 SASEGT. This CDR3 spans 13 amino acids. The CDR3 here is CASSESGSYGYTF. The CDR3, as DNA: TGTGCCAGCAGTGAATCGGGTTCCTATGGCTACACCTTC.

This clonotype was detected only a few times. The V call is TRBV20-1, the J call TRBJ2-1; D gene unclear. The length of the CDR3 is 14 residues. Germline values: CDR1 DFQATT, CDR2 SNEGSKA (reference sequence). Trimming removed 3 bases from V and 0 bases from J, with 9 bases in between. The CDR3 protein is CSARLPVSYNEQFF. The CDR3, as DNA: TGCAGTGCTAGGTTGCCAGTCTCCTACAATGAGCAGTTCTTC.

This chain uses TRBV5-1 with TRBJ2-2; TRBD1 agrees at 8 bases. This CDR3 has 15 amino acids. Trimming removed 6 bases from V and 5 bases from J; junction bases left unmatched: 9. Germline assignment: CDR1 SGHRS and CDR2 YFSETQ. This chain's CDR3 is CASKETGERTGELFF. The CDR3 DNA is TGCGCCAGCAAGGAGACAGGGGAGAGGACCGGGGAGCTGTTTTTT.

There are many counts of this clonotype. This sequence joins TRBV7-2 and TRBJ2-1; no clear D gene. Germline lookup yields CDR1 SGHTA and CDR2 FQGNSA. V gave up 1 base and J gave up 5 bases, with 12 bases separating them. The CDR3 runs to 15 residues. The CDR3: CASSLELVVNNEQFF. In DNA form, the CDR3 reads TGTGCCAGCAGCTTAGAGCTCGTGGTGAACAATGAGCAGTTCTTC.